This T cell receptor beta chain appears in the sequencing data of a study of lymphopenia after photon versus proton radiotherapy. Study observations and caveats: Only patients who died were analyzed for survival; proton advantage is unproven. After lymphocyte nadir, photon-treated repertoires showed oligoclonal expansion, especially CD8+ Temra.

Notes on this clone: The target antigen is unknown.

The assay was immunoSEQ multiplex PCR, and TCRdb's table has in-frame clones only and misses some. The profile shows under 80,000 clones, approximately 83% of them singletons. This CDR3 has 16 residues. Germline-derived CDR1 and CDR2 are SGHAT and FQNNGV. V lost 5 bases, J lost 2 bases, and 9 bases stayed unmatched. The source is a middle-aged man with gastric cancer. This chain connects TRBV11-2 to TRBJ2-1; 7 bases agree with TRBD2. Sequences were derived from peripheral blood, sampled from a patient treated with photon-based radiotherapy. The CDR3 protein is CASSPGGPGPYNEQFF. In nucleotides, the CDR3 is TGTGCCAGCAGCCCGGGGGGACCAGGACCCTACAATGAGCAGTTCTTC. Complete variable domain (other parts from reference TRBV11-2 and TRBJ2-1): EAGVAQSPRYKIIEKRQSVAFWCNPISGHATLYWYQQILGQGPKLLIQFQNNGVVDDSQLPKDRFSAERLKGVDSTLKIQPAKLEDSAVYLCASSPGGPGPYNEQFFGPGTRLTVL.